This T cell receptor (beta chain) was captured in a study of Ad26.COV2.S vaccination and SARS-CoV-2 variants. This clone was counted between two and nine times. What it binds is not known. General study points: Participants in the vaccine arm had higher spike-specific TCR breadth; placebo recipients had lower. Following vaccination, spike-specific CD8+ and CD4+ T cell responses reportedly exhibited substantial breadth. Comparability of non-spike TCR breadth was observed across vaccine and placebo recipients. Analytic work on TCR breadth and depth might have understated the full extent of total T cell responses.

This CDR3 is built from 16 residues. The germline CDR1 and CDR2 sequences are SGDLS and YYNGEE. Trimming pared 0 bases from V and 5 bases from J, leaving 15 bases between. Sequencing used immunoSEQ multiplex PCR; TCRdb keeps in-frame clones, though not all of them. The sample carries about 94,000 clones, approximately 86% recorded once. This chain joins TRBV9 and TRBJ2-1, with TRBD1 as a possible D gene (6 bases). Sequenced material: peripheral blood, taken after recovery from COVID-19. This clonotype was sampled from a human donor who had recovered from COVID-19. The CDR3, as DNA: TGTGCCAGCAGCGTAGCACAGGGCCCCAGAAACAATGAGCAGTTCTTC. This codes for CASSVAQGPRNNEQFF.